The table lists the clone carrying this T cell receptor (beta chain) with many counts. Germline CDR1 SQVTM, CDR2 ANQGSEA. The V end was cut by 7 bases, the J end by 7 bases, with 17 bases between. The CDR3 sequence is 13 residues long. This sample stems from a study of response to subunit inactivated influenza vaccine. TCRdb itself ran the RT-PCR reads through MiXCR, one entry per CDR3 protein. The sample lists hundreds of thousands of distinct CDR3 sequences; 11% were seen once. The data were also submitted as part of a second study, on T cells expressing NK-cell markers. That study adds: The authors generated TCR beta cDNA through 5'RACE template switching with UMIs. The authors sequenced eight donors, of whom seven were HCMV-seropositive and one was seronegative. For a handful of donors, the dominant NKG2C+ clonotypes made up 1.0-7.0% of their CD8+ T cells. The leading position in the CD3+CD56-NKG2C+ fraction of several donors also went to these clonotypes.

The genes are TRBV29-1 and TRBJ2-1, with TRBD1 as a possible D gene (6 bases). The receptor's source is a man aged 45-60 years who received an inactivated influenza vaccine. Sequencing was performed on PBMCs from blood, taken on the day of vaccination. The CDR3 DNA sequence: TGCAGCGCCGGAGAGGGGGATGGGAATGAGCAGTTCTTC. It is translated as CSAGEGDGNEQFF.